One sample yielded the 20 T cell receptor beta chains listed below, sequenced in a study of T cells in women clearing cervical HPV infection. Only in-frame clones appear in the TCRdb table, and some are missing; sequencing was by immunoSEQ multiplex PCR. In total, the table holds some 31,000 clones. Sequenced sample: blood buffy coat. Source of these receptors: a woman between 18 and 75 years old with a cervical HPV16 infection that either progressed to CIN3+ or cleared (not recorded which).

Concerning this clone itself: The read ends 3 residues shy of where the CDR3 ends; the end is completed using the germline J gene. The chain has TRBV20-1 and TRBJ1-6, with a tentative D call TRBD1 (6 bases). Per the germline V gene, CDR1 is DFQATT and CDR2 is SNEGSKA (reference sequence). V was cut by 2 bases and J by 7 bases, with 15 bases left in between. This CDR3 is built from 15 residues. The chain's CDR3 is CSARRTVGPNSPLHF. Incomplete CDR3 DNA: TGCAGTGCTAGACGGACAGTCGGGCCCAATTCACCC.

Remarks on this clone: The DNA ends 3 residues before the CDR3 does, and the rest of the CDR3 is filled in from the germline J gene. J is TRBJ2-5 and V is TRBV20-1, with TRBD2 matching over 9 bases. The V segment lost 3 bases and the J segment 5 bases; nucleotides outside the gene matches: 7. Germline loops: CDR1 DFQATT, CDR2 SNEGSKA (reference sequence). This CDR3 contains 14 residues. The CDR3 sequence is CSASWRLADETQYF. Incomplete CDR3 DNA: TGCAGTGCTAGTTGGCGACTAGCGGATGAGACC.

As regards this clone: Read coverage stops 3 residues before the CDR3 terminus; the germline J gene supplies the remainder. The chain recombines TRBV29-1 with TRBJ2-4; 9 bases are shared with TRBD2. The length of the CDR3 is 16 residues. V lost 5 bases, J lost 7 bases, and 15 bases stayed unmatched. CDR1 and CDR2 from the germline V gene are SQVTM and ANQGSEA. The sequenced part of the CDR3 DNA is TGCAGCGTTATTAATCCCTGGCGGGAGGGGGAGAACATT. Amino acids: CSVINPWREGENI. The entire CDR3 protein reads CSVINPWREGENIQYF.

A remark on this clone: With the read ending 3 residues before the CDR3 end, the germline J gene is used to fill in that end. The rearrangement joins TRBV7-9 to TRBJ1-2; no reliable D call. From germline, CDR1 is SEHNR and CDR2 FQNEAQ (reference sequence). With 5 bases removed from V and 7 bases from J, the gap between germline ends came to 17 bases. The CDR3 runs 14 residues. The sequenced part of the CDR3 DNA is TGTGCCAGCAGCCCAACAGCGGCCGGGCTTGGC. Amino acid sequence: CASSPTAAGLG. The complete CDR3 protein is CASSPTAAGLGYTF.

About this clone: The CDR3 end lies 3 residues beyond the end of the read and is filled in from the germline J gene. This chain uses TRBV2 with TRBJ2-7; 8 bases match TRBD1. V trimming: 10 bases; J trimming: 5 bases; junction bases outside the gene matches: 4. Germline CDR1 SNHLY, CDR2 FYNNEI. This CDR3 spans 11 amino acids. Here the CDR3 reads CATRQGNEQYF. The DNA read from the CDR3 is TGTGCCACCCGACAGGGGAACGAG. Drawing the rest from reference TRBV2 and TRBJ2-7, the complete variable domain is EPEVTQTPSHQVTQMGQEVILRCVPISNHLYFYWYRQILGQKVEFLVSFYNNEISEKSEIFDDQFSVERPDGSNFTLKIRSTKLEDSAMYFCATRQGNEQYFGPGTRLTVT.

About this clone itself: The CDR3 end falls 3 residues outside the read, so it is completed with the germline J gene. This chain joins TRBV6-1 and TRBJ2-5; D may be TRBD1 (5 bases). Looked up from germline, CDR1 is MNHNS and CDR2 is SASEGT. CDR3 length equals 16 residues. V lost 1 base to trimming and J lost 4 bases, with 16 bases between them. CDR3 DNA, as far as it was read: TGTGCCAGCAGTGAAGGGGTCGTCCAGGGTATAGAGACC. It is translated as CASSEGVVQGIET. From start to end, the CDR3 is CASSEGVVQGIETQYF.

With respect to this clone: The CDR3 end falls 3 residues outside the read, so it is completed with the germline J gene. The chain is built from TRBV2 and TRBJ2-7, with D uncertain. V was shortened by 7 bases and J by 2 bases, with 15 bases between the two germline ends. Germline V gene sequence: CDR1 SNHLY, CDR2 FYNNEI. The CDR3 has 14 amino acids. The CDR3 here is CASMSGIVPYEQYF. CDR3 bases read: TGTGCCAGCATGTCAGGAATTGTACCCTACGAG.

With respect to this clone: From the germline J gene comes the end of the CDR3, since the read stops 3 residues before it. The J gene is TRBJ2-1, the V gene TRBV30; 15 nucleotides line up with TRBD2. The CDR3 sequence is 16 residues long. The germline V gene has CDR1 GTSNPN and CDR2 SVGIG (reference sequence). V lost 6 bases to trimming and J lost 2 bases; unmatched junction nucleotides: 5. The CDR3 bases that were read are TGTGCCTGTAAGGGACTAGCGGGAGGCACCTACAATGAG. Translation: CACKGLAGGTYNE. The CDR3 in its entirety is CACKGLAGGTYNEQFF.

A remark on this clone: The read ends 3 residues shy of where the CDR3 ends; the end is completed using the germline J gene. This sequence joins TRBV4-2 and TRBJ2-2; the D is unclear. The CDR3 extends over 17 amino acids. Trimming took off 4 bases at V and 2 bases at J, with 17 bases between the two ends. The germline CDR1 and CDR2 sequences are LGHNA and YNFKEQ. CDR3 protein: CASSPVEAVPNTGELFF. The covered CDR3 bases are TGTGCCAGCAGCCCCGTTGAGGCGGTCCCAAACACCGGGGAG.

Remarks on this clone: The read halts 3 residues ahead of the CDR3 end, with the missing end drawn from the germline J gene. V is TRBV20-1 and J is TRBJ2-2; TRBD2 matches at 15 bases. The germline gives CDR1 DFQATT, CDR2 SNEGSKA (reference sequence). The CDR3 has 18 residues. V lost 1 base, J lost 4 bases, and 7 bases stayed unmatched. The CDR3 here is CSARAALGLAGGTGELFF. The part of the CDR3 DNA that was read is TGCAGTGCTAGAGCGGCCCTGGGACTAGCGGGAGGCACCGGGGAG.

CDR3 DNA, as far as it was read: TGTGCCAGCAGTGAAGAGGAAGGGGCTGGTTCCGGGGAG. It codes for CASSEEEGAGSGE. The entire CDR3 sequence reads CASSEEEGAGSGELFF. The chain couples TRBV6-1 to TRBJ2-2; a possible D gene is TRBD1 (5 bases). The read stops 3 residues short of the end of the CDR3; the missing end is completed from the germline J gene. The CDR3 runs 16 residues. Germline CDR1 reads MNHNS; CDR2 reads SASEGT. The V end was cut by 1 base, the J end by 6 bases, with 15 bases between.

A remark on this clone: The CDR3 extends 3 residues past the end of the read, so its final part is completed from the germline J gene. The rearrangement uses TRBV7-9 and TRBJ2-4; no clear D. Germline lookup yields CDR1 SEHNR and CDR2 FQNEAQ (reference sequence). The CDR3 sequence is 12 residues long. CDR3 DNA (partial): TGTGCCAGCAGCAAATCCGGTTCGGGT. It is translated as CASSKSGSG. The CDR3 in its entirety is CASSKSGSGQYF.

About this clone: The CDR3 end is not reached by the read, which stops 3 residues before it; the germline J gene fills it in. The rearrangement links TRBV12-3 or TRBV12-4 to TRBJ2-3; TRBD1 matches 8 bases. Trimming took 1 base from V and 6 from J; bases not matched to a gene: 6. This CDR3 contains 15 residues. The CDR3 reads CASSLGGQGRDTQYF. The sequenced CDR3 bases are TGTGCCAGCAGTTTAGGAGGACAGGGTAGGGATACG.

In the case of this clone: With the read ending 3 residues before the CDR3 end, the germline J gene is used to fill in that end. V usage is TRBV14 and J usage is TRBJ1-2, with D possibly TRBD1 on 5 matching bases. CDR3 size: 13 residues. The germline V and J ends were trimmed by 0 bases and 7 bases, with 9 bases remaining between them. Germline V gene sequence: CDR1 SGHDN, CDR2 FVKESK. CDR3 region: CASSQEPGIGYTF. CDR3 DNA, as far as it was read: TGTGCCAGCAGCCAAGAGCCAGGGATTGGC.

Worth noting for this clone: The observed sequence ends 3 residues before the CDR3 terminus, with the missing tail filled in from the germline J gene. This chain connects TRBV19 to TRBJ2-3; TRBD2 aligns across 8 bases. Germline CDR1 reads LNHDA; CDR2 reads SQIVND (reference sequence). V trimming: 10 bases; J trimming: 5 bases; junction bases outside the gene matches: 11. This CDR3 is 14 amino acids long. Incomplete CDR3 DNA: TGTGCCACCCCCCCCGCGGGGGGCATAGATACG. Its protein product is CATPPAGGIDT. The complete CDR3 reads CATPPAGGIDTQYF.

As concerns this clone: The CDR3 end is not reached by the read, which stops 3 residues before it; the germline J gene fills it in. This chain joins TRBV6-1 and TRBJ2-3; 7 bases line up with TRBD1. The V segment lost 4 bases and the J segment 2 bases; nucleotides outside the gene matches: 3. Germline CDR1 reads MNHNS; CDR2 reads SASEGT. The CDR3 has 14 amino acids. CDR3 in amino acids: CASSAGGVTDTQYF. CDR3 DNA (partial): TGTGCCAGCAGTGCAGGGGGAGTCACAGATACG.

Regarding this clone: Read data end 3 residues before the CDR3 end; the end is taken from the germline J gene. This chain uses TRBV29-1 with TRBJ2-6; TRBD1 aligns across 7 bases. Unmatched junction bases numbered 3, after V lost 6 bases and J lost 4 bases. The CDR3 runs 13 residues. Germline V gene data show CDR1 as SQVTM and CDR2 as ANQGSEA. The CDR3 protein is CSVTGSGANVLTF. Partial CDR3 DNA: TGCAGCGTGACAGGGTCCGGGGCCAACGTC.

Of note for this clone: The read terminates 3 residues before the CDR3 end, so the remaining end is supplied by the germline J gene. The chain is built from TRBV11-2 and TRBJ1-4; 7 bases line up with TRBD1. Germline CDR1 is SGHAT and CDR2 is FQNNGV. The J segment lost 8 bases and the V segment lost 5 bases, leaving 11 bases of the junction unmatched. The CDR3 is made up of 15 amino acids. The CDR3 bases that were read are TGTGCCAGCAGCCATAACACAGGGGCAGGGGAAAAA. Protein: CASSHNTGAGEK. The entire CDR3 reads CASSHNTGAGEKLFF. Full variable domain (rest looked up from reference TRBV11-2 and TRBJ1-4): EAGVAQSPRYKIIEKRQSVAFWCNPISGHATLYWYQQILGQGPKLLIQFQNNGVVDDSQLPKDRFSAERLKGVDSTLKIQPAKLEDSAVYLCASSHNTGAGEKLFFGSGTQLSVL.

Concerning this clone: The read ends 3 residues early relative to the CDR3; the germline J gene fills the gap. This sequence joins TRBV19 and TRBJ1-1; possible D gene TRBD1, 6 bases. The V end lost 3 bases, the J end lost 4 bases, and 6 bases lay between the germline ends. CDR1 is LNHDA, CDR2 SQIVND, per germline (reference sequence). This CDR3 has 12 residues. Partial CDR3 DNA: TGTGCCAGTAGTATCAGGGGCACTGAA. Its protein is CASSIRGTE. From start to end, the CDR3 is CASSIRGTEAFF.

Concerning this clone itself: Coverage ceases 3 residues before the CDR3 finishes, and the germline J gene fills in the end. The chain employs TRBV19 and TRBJ2-3; 7 bases fit TRBD2. Germline V gene data show CDR1 as LNHDA and CDR2 as SQIVND (reference sequence). This CDR3 has 16 amino acids. CDR3 residues: CASSISSGASFATQYF. CDR3 DNA (partial): TGTGCCAGTAGTATATCCAGCGGGGCCTCATTTGCCACG.